This T cell receptor beta chain was captured by sequencing in a study of shared clonotypes between healthy human individuals. Looking at the study overall: Aged 18 to 49, the donors were a couple of women and three men.

With respect to this clone: Its antigen is currently unknown.

Naive CD8 cells, CD45RO-negative and positively selected for CCR7, excluded terminally differentiated effector memory CD45RA+ cells. Study-wide findings and caveats: For naive CD4 cells, 5% to 6.5% of clonotypes were shared across four donors.

Roughly 200 ng DNA, 30,000 or so T cell genomes, went into each sorted-subset replicate PCR. Assay: immunoSEQ multiplex PCR; the TCRdb copy retains only in-frame clones and omits some. The sample shows over 2 million clones, 85% to 95% of them seen only once. Germline assignment: CDR1 MNHNS and CDR2 SASEGT. With V trimmed by 4 bases and J by 1 base, 12 bases remained unmatched. The CDR3 length is 17 residues. The chain employs TRBV6-1 and TRBJ1-1, with 7 bases fitting TRBD1. The receptor was isolated from a man in his late teens or twenties in good health. Material: naive CD8+ T cells sorted from blood. CDR3 DNA: TGTGCCAGCAGTGTCAGGACAGGTCGCGGGTCGAACACTGAAGCTTTCTTT. It specifies CASSVRTGRGSNTEAFF.